Reported below is one T cell receptor (beta chain). No cognate antigen has been identified for it. No base qualities exist here, and no much larger clone lies one base off it. Library preparation used the immunoSEQ multiplex PCR assay. For the multiplex PCR, a mixture combining 60 forward primers for TCR Vbeta segments and 13 reverse primers for TCR Jbeta segments was used. The CDR3 region of rearranged TCR beta genes was amplified from genomic DNA by a multiplex PCR assay. The amplified TCR beta libraries were sequenced on the Illumina HiSeq System as 87-base-pair reads. The study's own analysis went as follows. A later analysis counted tens of millions of unique TCR beta chains across the roughly 700 repertoires, and some 11 million of these chains were shared by at least two donors. Raw reads were error-corrected and collapsed into unique sequences by a nearest-neighbor algorithm in which closely related sequences were merged to remove PCR and sequencing errors. V, D and J gene segments were assigned by aligning CDR3 sequences to IMGT reference sequences. Each retained sequence needed at least a six-nucleotide match to both a V gene segment and a J gene segment. A rearrangement counted as productive if the CDR3 had no stop codons and remained in frame with V and J, and every other rearrangement counted as non-productive. CDR3 was defined by IMGT convention, running from the second conserved V-encoded cysteine to the conserved J-encoded phenylalanine. The earlier analysis of roughly 590 of the donors excluded sequences that lacked an unambiguous match to a single V gene segment. In an earlier analysis of approximately 560 of the donors, a V segment was called functional when productive rearrangements were above 56.7%, and segregating when the standard deviation between donors exceeded 5%. A statistical classification framework was built for diagnosing cytomegalovirus status from the catalog of TCR beta chain sequences. In a later analysis, TCR nucleotide sequences were compared against IMGT/GENE-DB human TR gene sequences so that V and J genes could be assigned. A later analysis assigned CDR3 sequences and most-parsimonious VDJ recombination scenarios with the TCRdist pipeline. In a later analysis, each TCR beta chain was defined by its CDR3 amino acid sequence together with its V-gene family, and reads without a unique V-gene family were excluded. As a way to deal with suspected cross-contamination and a sequencing artifact, a later analysis dropped 640 or so nucleotide sequences that were highly shared and had low generation probability. In a later analysis, a clonal expansion index was calculated for each public chain from normalized within-repertoire ranks of inferred template counts. In a later analysis, generation probabilities were computed using a VDJ recombination model fitted to out-of-frame rearrangements, and the results were checked against IGoR. A later analysis scored TCR-TCR, TCR-HLA and TCR-CMV co-occurrence with hypergeometric tests, applying a repertoire-size bias correction to TCR pairs. To estimate false discovery rates, a later analysis permuted the HLA or CMV assignments 20 times. In a later analysis, co-occurring TCRs were grouped with DBSCAN, and TCRdist sequence similarity was added when clustering was performed within HLA-allele-positive subsets. For co-occurrence clustering, repertoires with fewer than 30,000 or more than 120,000 public chains were excluded, along with several repertoires with anomalous nucleotide sharing. Held by TCRdb, this immuneACCESS table contains in-frame sequences only and omits some clones. Under half of the omission traces to an unresolved V gene where checked; the cause of the rest is unknown. V and J calls and clone size are those listed in that table; D and trimming were worked out from the DNA. Across this sample there are about 150,000 clones, with roughly three quarters seen only once. Jointly, the top ten make up about an eighth of the sample.

The cohort was made up of several hundred healthy bone marrow donors. All cohort members were sampled while nominally healthy, although unrecorded immune exposures were likely present. The donor tested CMV seronegative, placing the donor among the 350 or so seronegative members of the cohort. Each donor provided a peripheral blood sample, and peripheral blood mononuclear cells were used for TCR beta sequencing. The Qiagen DNeasy Blood Extraction Kit was used to extract genomic DNA from the blood cell samples. The CDR3 starts with the cysteine, ends with the phenylalanine, and has 13 residues. The CDR3 DNA has 39 bases and is translated from base 1. Via the germline V gene, CDR1 is MGHRA and CDR2 YSYEKL. V has 0 bases trimmed and J has 14 bases trimmed; junction bases matching no gene number 4. The record originates from a study of cytomegalovirus exposure and HLA in healthy donors (dated by TCRdb to the late 2010s). Study-wide context: According to an earlier analysis of several hundred of the donors, 150 million to 200 million T cells yielded 117 million unique TCR beta sequences and approximately 280 Gb of sequence data. Roughly 300 gigabases of sequencing data and approximately 91 million unique TCR sequences made up an early release that covered 500 to 650 HLA-typed donors. The genetic ancestry cluster associated with self-reported Caucasian donors included 81% of the 300 to 400 genotyped donors. The study aimed to test whether signatures of past pathogen exposure could be identified by cataloging public T cell receptors. Using immunosequencing, the study profiled T cell repertoires from about 650 subjects and related those repertoires to cytomegalovirus serostatus. A separate validation cohort of 90 to 150 different subjects was used in addition to the 666-subject first cohort. To predict cytomegalovirus infection status, the study combined high-throughput TCR immunosequencing, statistical association of individual TCRs with disease status, and machine learning. To study patterns of TCR occurrence, a later analysis re-analyzed previously published TCR beta repertoires from under 750 donors and added high-resolution HLA genotyping. Rather than using new phenotypic data, the later analysis identified candidate immune exposures from TCR beta sequences and from how often those sequences occurred across donors. An earlier analysis of fewer than 750 of the donors used high-throughput TCR beta sequencing to judge whether each TCR beta V gene segment behaved as functional or pseudogenic. Donor age, sex, ethnicity and CMV serostatus were compiled alongside the repertoire data. A later genetic analysis took genome-wide SNP genotypes for about 65% of the 666 donors and used that subset as a discovery cohort. Every discovery cohort repertoire had been produced on one sequencing platform. Both class I and class II loci were covered by HLA typing, at four-digit resolution. Typing coverage differed by locus: A, B, C, DRB1 and DQB1 were typed in about 620-640 donors, DQA1 in 522, DPA1 in some 570, and DPB1 in roughly 450. A handful of DR-DQ haplotypes were handled as single units for association and clustering because linkage in the cohort was strong. On average, 235,054 unique TCR beta nucleotide sequences were sequenced per donor among a few hundred genotyped donors of the cohort, with roughly a sixth of those sequences being non-productive.

Broad study findings and their caveats: Cytomegalovirus status was reported to be diagnosed by the classifier with high specificity and sensitivity in both the original and validation cohorts. A later analysis associated 15,000 to 20,000 TCR beta sequences with specific HLA alleles at a false discovery rate of 0.05. In vitro tests confirmed that a few of the cytomegalovirus-associated TCR beta chains recognize cytomegalovirus antigens. Strong co-occurrence of HLA alleles, especially DR and DQ, made assigning TCR associations to individual alleles difficult. Most TCR sequences were observed very rarely across donors, whereas some public TCRs were present in many individuals. Because counts were too low, 15 to 20 rarely observed V segments, including chromosome 9 orphons, were excluded from the earlier analysis of some 590 of the donors. Compared with the approximately 720-donor mean, donors in an Asian-associated ancestry cluster had fewer N-insertions in productive TCRs, according to a later genetic analysis. Linkage disequilibrium might explain the correlated functional status among segregating V segments, but an unknown experimental factor could not be excluded. Compared with equally common non-associated chains, HLA-associated TCR beta chains in a later analysis were more clonally expanded and had lower generation probabilities. For the cohort, immune exposure information was limited to CMV serostatus. In a later analysis, TCR association rates were found to vary across HLA loci, with the most associated TCRs seen for DRB1 alleles and the fewest for HLA-C alleles. In the study, around 150 TCR beta chains were listed as associated with cytomegalovirus. Most CMV-associated TCR beta chains appeared to be HLA-restricted in a later analysis, and the HLA associations seemed to be driven largely by CMV exposure. Some IMGT-functional V segments, including TRBV6-2 and TRBV6-3, could not be told apart with the 87-base-pair reads, so those segments were excluded. A cluster of highly shared sequence variants was judged likely to represent a technical artifact of the sequencing pipeline. According to a later analysis, parvovirus B19, influenza, CMV and Epstein-Barr virus appeared linked to several top co-occurrence clusters. According to the authors, the approach could potentially be generalized to other disease states and immunological phenotypes. Presence/absence analyses assumed roughly uniform sequencing depth across donors, an assumption that may not hold. Because HLA typing was missing for some donors at each locus, association tests included only the typed subset. An earlier analysis of some 590 of the donors showed that most TCR beta V segments appeared in productive rearrangements either about 87% or about 30% of the time, which broadly matched IMGT annotations. A further reported finding was that TCR beta sequences accurately predicted the HLA-A and HLA-B alleles for most subjects in the first cohort. Only TCR beta chains were sequenced in this cohort, and the absence of alpha or paired-chain data limited detectable features. In a later genetic analysis, a missense DCLRE1C variant was associated with V-gene and J-gene trimming of TCR beta chains, and the association was replicated in an independent cohort.

This receptor was obtained from a woman in her thirties or forties in good health and CMV-seronegative. Sequenced: PBMCs. In this chain, TRBV4-1 is recombined with TRBJ1-6; 7 middle bases align to TRBD1. The CDR3 is CASSQDRGTALHF. The bases read TGCGCCAGCAGCCAAGATCGAGGGACAGCCCTCCACTTT.